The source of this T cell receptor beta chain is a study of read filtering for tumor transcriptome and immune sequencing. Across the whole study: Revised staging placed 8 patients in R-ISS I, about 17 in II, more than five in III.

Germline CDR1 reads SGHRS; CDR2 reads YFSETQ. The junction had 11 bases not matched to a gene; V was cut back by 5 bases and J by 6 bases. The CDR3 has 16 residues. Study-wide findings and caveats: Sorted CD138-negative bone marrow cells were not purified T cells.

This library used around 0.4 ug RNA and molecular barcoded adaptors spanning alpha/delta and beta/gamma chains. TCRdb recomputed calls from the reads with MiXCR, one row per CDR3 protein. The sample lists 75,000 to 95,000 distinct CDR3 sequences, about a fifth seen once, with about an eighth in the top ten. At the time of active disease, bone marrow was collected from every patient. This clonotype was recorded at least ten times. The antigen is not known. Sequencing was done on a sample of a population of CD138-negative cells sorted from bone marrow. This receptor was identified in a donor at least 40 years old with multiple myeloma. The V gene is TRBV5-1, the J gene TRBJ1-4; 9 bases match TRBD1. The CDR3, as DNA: TGCGCCAGCAGTCGACAGGGGGATCCTAATTATGAAAAACTGTTTTTT. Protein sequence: CASSRQGDPNYEKLFF.